The 30 T cell receptor beta chains below were found in one sample sequenced in a study of cytomegalovirus exposure and HLA in healthy donors. In the PCR, 60 Vbeta and 13 Jbeta primers were used. Profiled with immunoSEQ multiplex PCR; TCRdb holds only in-frame clones, not every one. Of under 140,000 clones in the sample, over 60% are singletons; the top ten hold roughly 1.2%. The sample comprised PBMCs. These receptors all come from a woman in her thirties in good health and CMV-seronegative.

The CDR3 here is CASSRETRDSPLHF. For the CDR3, the DNA is TGCGCCAGCAGCCGCGAGACCAGGGATTCACCCCTCCACTTT. V and J are TRBV4-1 and TRBJ1-6; a weak D match, TRBD1 (5 bases). The V end was cut by 4 bases, the J end by 8 bases, with 12 bases between. CDR1 is MGHRA and CDR2 is YSYEKL in the germline V gene. The CDR3 runs to 14 residues.

The V gene is TRBV13, the J gene TRBJ2-1; 7 positions agree with TRBD2. The CDR3 length is 15 residues. The J segment lost 8 bases and the V segment lost 3 bases, leaving 10 bases of the junction unmatched. The germline CDR1 and CDR2 sequences are PRHDT and FYEKMQ (reference sequence). In DNA form, the CDR3 reads TGTGCCAGCAGCTTCTGGGGCGGGAGTGCGGATGAGCAGTTCTTC. Protein: CASSFWGGSADEQFF.

This clone has only one observation. The rearrangement links TRBV28 to TRBJ2-1; 12 bases align to TRBD2. Germline-derived CDR1 and CDR2 are MDHEN and SYDVKM. V was pared by 8 bases and J by 2 bases, with 7 bases of the junction left unmatched. There are 16 residues in the CDR3. CDR3 in amino acids: CASGLLAGGTYNEQFF. The CDR3 DNA sequence: TGTGCCAGCGGACTCCTAGCGGGAGGGACCTACAATGAGCAGTTCTTC.

This clone was detected a few times. This sequence joins TRBV2 and TRBJ1-2; possibly TRBD1 for D (6 bases). Trimming stripped 7 bases from V and 3 bases from J, with 12 bases between. Germline values: CDR1 SNHLY, CDR2 FYNNEI. The CDR3 contains 13 residues. Written as DNA, the CDR3 is TGTGCCAGCATTGTTAGACAGGACTATGGCTACACCTTC. This gives the protein CASIVRQDYGYTF.

This clone occurred once. J is TRBJ1-1 and V is TRBV15; no definite D call. Trimming took 1 base from V and 4 from J, leaving 13 bases between them. The CDR3 is 15 amino acids. The germline gives CDR1 LNHNV, CDR2 YYDKDF (reference sequence). The CDR3 spells CATSRALAESTEAFF. The CDR3 region has the DNA TGTGCCACCAGCAGAGCCTTAGCAGAATCCACTGAAGCTTTCTTT.

This rearrangement joins TRBV7-6 to TRBJ2-7, with no clear D. Germline CDR1 SGHVS, CDR2 FNYEAQ. This CDR3 region has 15 residues. Trimming shortened V by 0 bases and J by 4 bases, and 13 bases separated the two germline ends. The CDR3 reads CASSLARDGEYEQYF. CDR3 bases: TGTGCCAGCAGCTTAGCAAGAGATGGAGAATACGAGCAGTACTTC.

This clone is medium-sized in the sample. The chain has TRBV4-2 and TRBJ2-7, with TRBD1 matching over 7 bases. The CDR3 sequence is 16 residues long. The germline gives CDR1 LGHNA, CDR2 YNFKEQ. Losses at the gene ends were 0 bases for V and 0 bases for J; bases not matched to a gene: 5. The CDR3 DNA reads as TGTGCCAGCAGCCAAGACCGGGACAGCTTCTCCTACGAGCAGTACTTC. Its protein product is CASSQDRDSFSYEQYF.

A single count supports this clone. The rearrangement joins TRBV7-2 to TRBJ2-1; 11 nucleotides agree with TRBD2. CDR3 length equals 19 residues. The V and J ends lost 5 bases and 4 bases, in that order; junction bases with no gene match: 16. CDR1 is SGHTA and CDR2 is FQGNSA in the germline V gene. CDR3 region: CASSTPSGRHKLKYNEQFF. CDR3 DNA: TGTGCCAGCAGCACCCCTAGCGGGAGGCATAAGCTGAAGTACAATGAGCAGTTCTTC.

This clone was seen just once. This chain connects TRBV7-2 to TRBJ1-2; D not resolved. Per germline, CDR1 SGHTA and CDR2 FQGNSA. V was cut by 5 bases and J by 2 bases, with 12 bases left in between. The CDR3 extends over 14 amino acids. The CDR3 loop reads CASSPSGGNYGYTF. CDR3 coding DNA: TGTGCCAGCAGCCCGAGCGGCGGAAACTATGGCTACACCTTC.

The rearrangement joins TRBV5-7 to TRBJ2-7; weak D call: TRBD2 (6 bases). TRBV5-7 is an open reading frame, and its role is uncertain. CDR3 length: 14 amino acids. V lost 3 bases and J lost 3, with 13 bases in between. CDR3 DNA: TGTGCCAGCAGCTCGCGGGAATATCGCTACGAGCAGTACTTC. Its protein product is CASSSREYRYEQYF.

The count of this clone is one. This chain connects TRBV4-2 to TRBJ2-3; TRBD1 is a possible D gene (6 bases). V was pared by 4 bases and J by 4 bases, with 18 bases between. The CDR3 sequence is 16 residues long. Per germline, CDR1 LGHNA and CDR2 YNFKEQ. CDR3 sequence reads: CASSREQGLGADTQYF. In DNA form, the CDR3 reads TGTGCCAGCAGCCGCGAACAGGGCCTTGGCGCAGATACGCAGTATTTT.

The rearrangement uses TRBV4-1 and TRBJ2-1; 7 bases are shared with TRBD1. The J segment lost 7 bases and the V segment lost 0 bases, leaving 9 bases of the junction unmatched. The CDR3 has 16 amino acids. Per the germline V gene, CDR1 is MGHRA and CDR2 is YSYEKL. CDR3 sequence: CASSQDLGQLQNEQFF. CDR3 sequence (DNA): TGCGCCAGCAGCCAAGATCTGGGACAGCTACAGAATGAGCAGTTCTTC.

This rearrangement joins TRBV30 to TRBJ1-5, with 9 nucleotides matching TRBD1. The CDR3 runs to 14 residues. After removal of 2 bases from V and 7 bases from J, the junction contained 6 bases not matched to a gene. Germline assignment: CDR1 GTSNPN and CDR2 SVGIG (reference sequence). Written as DNA, the CDR3 is TGTGCCTGGAGTCGGACAGGGGAATGGCAGCCCCAGCATTTT. Translating gives CAWSRTGEWQPQHF.

This clone has a single count. V and J are TRBV9 and TRBJ1-5, with a tentative D call TRBD1 (6 bases). Per germline, CDR1 SGDLS and CDR2 YYNGEE. This CDR3 is 15 amino acids long. Trimming shortened V by 4 bases and J by 7 bases, and 18 bases separated the two germline ends. The CDR3 region is CASSSDGGLRQPQHF. In DNA, the CDR3 is TGTGCCAGCAGCTCAGACGGGGGGCTTCGACAGCCCCAGCATTTT.

This chain joins TRBV7-8 and TRBJ2-7, with 10 bases lining up with TRBD1. The CDR3 is made up of 16 amino acids. CDR1 and CDR2 (germline): SGHVS, FQNEAQ. J was trimmed by 9 bases and V by 5 bases; bases with no gene match: 16. CDR3 residues: CASSQTTPGTGAGQYF. The CDR3 DNA follows: TGTGCCAGCAGCCAGACGACACCCGGGACAGGGGCCGGGCAGTACTTC.

The CDR3 protein is CATSRDRGGTLETQYF. In nucleotides, the CDR3 is TGTGCCACCAGCAGAGATCGTGGAGGGACCCTAGAGACCCAGTACTTC. The chain joins TRBV15 to TRBJ2-5; tentatively, D is TRBD2 (6 bases). Germline loops: CDR1 LNHNV, CDR2 YYDKDF (reference sequence). Trimming took off 0 bases at V and 4 bases at J, with 15 bases between the two ends. The CDR3 spans 16 residues. The complete variable domain, with remaining parts taken from reference TRBV15 and TRBJ2-5, reads DAMVIQNPRYQVTQFGKPVTLSCSQTLNHNVMYWYQQKSSQAPKLLFHYYDKDFNNEADTPDNFQSRRPNTSFCFLDIRSPGLGDTAMYLCATSRDRGGTLETQYFGPGTRLLVL.

This clone has just a few counts. J is TRBJ1-3 and V is TRBV7-2; no clear D gene. The CDR3 loop spans 14 amino acids. V was trimmed by 1 base and J by 1 base, leaving 5 bases between them. CDR1 and CDR2 from the germline V gene are SGHTA and FQGNSA. CDR3 protein: CASSLGPSGNTIYF. The CDR3 DNA sequence: TGTGCCAGCAGCTTAGGGCCGTCTGGAAACACCATATATTTT.

The chain has TRBV29-1 and TRBJ2-1, with a weak D call TRBD2 (5 bases). Germline V gene sequence: CDR1 SQVTM, CDR2 ANQGSEA. The CDR3 is 15 amino acids. Trimming left V 0 bases short and J 9 bases short, with 18 bases between. CDR3 region: CSVEDVAAWELEQFF. The CDR3 DNA follows: TGCAGCGTTGAAGACGTTGCCGCCTGGGAGCTTGAGCAGTTCTTC.

The rearrangement joins TRBV7-3 to TRBJ1-1; weak D call: TRBD1 (5 bases). Trimming took 5 bases from V and 1 from J, leaving 11 bases between them. Germline V CDR1 and CDR2: SGHTA, FQGTGA. The CDR3 sequence is 14 residues long. The CDR3 DNA follows: TGTGCCAGCAGCCCGGGGGAACCGAACACTGAAGCTTTCTTT. It codes for CASSPGEPNTEAFF.

The CDR3 DNA follows: TGTGCCAGCAGCTGGGGCGGGACAGGGACCTACGAGCAGTACTTC. It specifies CASSWGGTGTYEQYF. The J gene is TRBJ2-7, the V gene TRBV5-6, with 9 nucleotides matching TRBD1. V lost 3 bases to trimming and J lost 2 bases; unmatched junction nucleotides: 6. The CDR3 spans 15 residues. Per germline, CDR1 SGHDT and CDR2 YYEEEE.

This rearrangement joins TRBV5-1 to TRBJ1-2; 9 bases are shared with TRBD1. The CDR3 has 13 residues. CDR1 is SGHRS and CDR2 is YFSETQ in the germline V gene. Unmatched junction bases numbered 6, after V lost 4 bases and J lost 8 bases. The CDR3 region is CASSRDRVYGYTF. The CDR3 DNA reads TGCGCCAGCAGCCGGGACAGGGTTTACGGCTACACCTTC.

DNA for the CDR3: TGTGCCAGTAGTATCTTGACAGGCTACGAGCAGTACTTC. Translation: CASSILTGYEQYF. V usage is TRBV19 and J usage is TRBJ2-7; the D gene is possibly TRBD1 (6 bases). The CDR3 sequence is 13 residues long. Germline CDR1 reads LNHDA; CDR2 reads SQIVND (reference sequence). Trimming shortened V by 3 bases and J by 3 bases, and 9 bases separated the two germline ends.

The chain combines TRBV5-4 with TRBJ1-1; D unclear. The length of the CDR3 is 13 residues. CDR1 and CDR2 (germline): SGHNT, YYREEE (reference sequence). V lost 5 bases, J lost 0 bases, and 8 bases lay in between. CDR3 nucleotides: TGTGCCAGCAGGCACTCCATGAACACTGAAGCTTTCTTT. It specifies CASRHSMNTEAFF. Using reference TRBV5-4 and TRBJ1-1 for the parts outside the CDR3, the full variable domain is ETGVTQSPTHLIKTRGQQVTLRCSSQSGHNTVSWYQQALGQGPQFIFQYYREEENGRGNFPPRFSGLQFPNYSSELNVNALELDDSALYLCASRHSMNTEAFFGQGTRLTVV.

Details on this clone: The germline gene is not matched at one end of the junction; a read error may be the cause. The chain uses TRBV27 and TRBJ2-7, with a possible D match to TRBD2 (6 bases). The germline V gene has CDR1 MNHEY and CDR2 SMNVEV (reference sequence). The CDR3 extends over 13 amino acids. Here the CDR3 reads CASGSGLSHEQYF. The CDR3 bases are TGTGCCAGCGGATCGGGACTCTCCCACGAGCAGTACTTC.

This chain joins TRBV25-1 and TRBJ1-1, with a possible D match to TRBD1 (5 bases). From germline, CDR1 is MGHDK and CDR2 SYGVNS. The CDR3 has 14 residues. Deletions cut 4 bases from V and 6 bases from J, with 15 bases between. CDR3 nucleotides: TGTGCCAGCAGTGTGGAGGAGGGGATGGCTGAAGCTTTCTTT. As protein: CASSVEEGMAEAFF.

The CDR3 sequence: CASRMNRGRQETQYF. The DNA for the CDR3 is TGTGCCAGCAGAATGAACAGGGGGCGGCAAGAGACCCAGTACTTC. The rearrangement links TRBV6-5 to TRBJ2-5, with 9 bases aligning to TRBD1. Germline V CDR1 and CDR2: MNHEY, SVGAGI. J gave up 2 bases and V 6 bases, and 7 bases lay outside the gene matches. This CDR3 comprises 15 residues.

The chain has TRBV5-6 and TRBJ1-1; D is unresolved. Trimming cost V 1 base and J 0 bases, with 7 bases left between them. From germline, CDR1 is SGHDT and CDR2 YYEEEE. The CDR3 covers 14 residues. The CDR3 loop is CASSLRGMNTEAFF. The CDR3 DNA reads as TGTGCCAGCAGCTTGAGAGGGATGAACACTGAAGCTTTCTTT.

The gene calls are TRBV6-5 and TRBJ1-5, with 8 bases matching TRBD1. V lost 6 bases to trimming and J lost 2 bases; unmatched junction nucleotides: 6. CDR1 MNHEY and CDR2 SVGAGI come from the germline V gene. This CDR3 region has 15 residues. CDR3: CASSPGQGGNQPQHF. The CDR3 coding sequence is TGTGCCAGCAGCCCAGGACAGGGTGGCAATCAGCCCCAGCATTTT.

The chain recombines TRBV5-1 with TRBJ2-3; no clear D. Looked up from germline, CDR1 is SGHRS and CDR2 is YFSETQ. The CDR3 is made up of 14 amino acids. Between the trimmed V and J ends, which lost 4 bases and 2 bases, there was a span of 11 bases. CDR3 loop: CASSTLEYTDTQYF. The CDR3 DNA reads TGCGCCAGCAGCACCCTGGAGTACACAGATACGCAGTATTTT.

The chain links TRBV18 to TRBJ2-7; D unresolved. CDR1 is KGHSH and CDR2 is LQKENI in the germline V gene. This CDR3 has 14 amino acids. Trimming cost V 2 bases and J 7 bases, with 15 bases left between them. The CDR3 DNA reads as TGTGCCAGCTCACCATCCGGAATTACGGAGGAGCAGTACTTC. This codes for CASSPSGITEEQYF.